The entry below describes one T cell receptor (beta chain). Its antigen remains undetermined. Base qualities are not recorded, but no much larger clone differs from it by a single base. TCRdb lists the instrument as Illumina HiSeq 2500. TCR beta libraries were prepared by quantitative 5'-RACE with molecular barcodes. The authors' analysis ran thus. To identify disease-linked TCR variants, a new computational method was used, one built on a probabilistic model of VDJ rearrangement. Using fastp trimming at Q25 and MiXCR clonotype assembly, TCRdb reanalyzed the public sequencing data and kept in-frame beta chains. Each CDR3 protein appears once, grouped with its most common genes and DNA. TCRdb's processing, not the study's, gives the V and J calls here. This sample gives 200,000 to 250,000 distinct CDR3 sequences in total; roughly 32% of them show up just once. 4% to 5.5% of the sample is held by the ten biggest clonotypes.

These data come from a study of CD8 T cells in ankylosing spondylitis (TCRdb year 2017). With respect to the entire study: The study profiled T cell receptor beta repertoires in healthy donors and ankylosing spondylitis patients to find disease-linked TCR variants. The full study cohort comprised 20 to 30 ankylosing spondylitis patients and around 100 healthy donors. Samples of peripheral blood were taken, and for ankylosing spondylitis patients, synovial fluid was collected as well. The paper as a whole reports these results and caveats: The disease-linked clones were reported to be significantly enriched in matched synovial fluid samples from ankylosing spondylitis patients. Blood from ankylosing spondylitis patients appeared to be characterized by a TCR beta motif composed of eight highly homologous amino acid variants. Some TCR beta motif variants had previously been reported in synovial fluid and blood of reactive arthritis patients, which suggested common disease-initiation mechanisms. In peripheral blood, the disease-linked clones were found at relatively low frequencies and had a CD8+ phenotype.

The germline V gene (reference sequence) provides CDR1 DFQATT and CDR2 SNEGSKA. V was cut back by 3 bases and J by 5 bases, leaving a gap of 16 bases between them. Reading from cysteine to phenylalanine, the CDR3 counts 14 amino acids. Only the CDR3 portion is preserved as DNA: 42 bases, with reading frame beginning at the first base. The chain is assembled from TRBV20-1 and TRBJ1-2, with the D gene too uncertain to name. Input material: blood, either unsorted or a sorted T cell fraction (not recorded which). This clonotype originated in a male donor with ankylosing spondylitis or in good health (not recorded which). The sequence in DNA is TGCAGTGCTAGGGAAACGGGAGCGGTATATGGCTACACCTTC. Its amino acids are CSARETGAVYGYTF.